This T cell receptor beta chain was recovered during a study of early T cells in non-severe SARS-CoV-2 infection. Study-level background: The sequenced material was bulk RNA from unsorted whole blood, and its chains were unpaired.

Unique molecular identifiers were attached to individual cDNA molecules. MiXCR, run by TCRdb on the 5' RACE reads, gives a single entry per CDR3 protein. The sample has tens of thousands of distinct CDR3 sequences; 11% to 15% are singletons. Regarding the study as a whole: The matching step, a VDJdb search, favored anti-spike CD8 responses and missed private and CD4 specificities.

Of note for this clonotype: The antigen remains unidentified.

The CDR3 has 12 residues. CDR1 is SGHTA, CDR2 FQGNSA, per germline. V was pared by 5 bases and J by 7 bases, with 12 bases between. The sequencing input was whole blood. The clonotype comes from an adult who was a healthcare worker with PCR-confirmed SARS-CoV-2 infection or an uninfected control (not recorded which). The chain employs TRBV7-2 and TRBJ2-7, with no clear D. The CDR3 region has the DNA TGTGCCAGCAGCCCTACCCGGATAGAGCAGTACTTC. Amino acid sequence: CASSPTRIEQYF.